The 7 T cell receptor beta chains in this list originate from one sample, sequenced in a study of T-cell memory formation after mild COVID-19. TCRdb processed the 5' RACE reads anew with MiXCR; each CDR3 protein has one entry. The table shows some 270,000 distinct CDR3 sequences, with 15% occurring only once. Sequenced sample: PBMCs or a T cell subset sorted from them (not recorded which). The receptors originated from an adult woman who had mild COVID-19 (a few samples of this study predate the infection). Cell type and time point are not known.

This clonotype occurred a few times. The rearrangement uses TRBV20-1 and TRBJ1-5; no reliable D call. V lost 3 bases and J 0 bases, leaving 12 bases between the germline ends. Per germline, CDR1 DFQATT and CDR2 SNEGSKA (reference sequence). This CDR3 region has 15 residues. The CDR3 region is CSARREARSNQPQHF. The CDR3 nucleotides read TGCAGTGCTAGGCGTGAGGCTCGTAGCAATCAGCCCCAGCATTTT.

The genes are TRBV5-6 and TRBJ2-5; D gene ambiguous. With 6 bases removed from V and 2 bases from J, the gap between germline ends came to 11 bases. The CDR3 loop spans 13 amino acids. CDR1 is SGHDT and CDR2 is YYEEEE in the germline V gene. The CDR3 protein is CASTSLVQETQYF. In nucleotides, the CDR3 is TGTGCCAGCACCTCTCTAGTGCAAGAGACCCAGTACTTC.

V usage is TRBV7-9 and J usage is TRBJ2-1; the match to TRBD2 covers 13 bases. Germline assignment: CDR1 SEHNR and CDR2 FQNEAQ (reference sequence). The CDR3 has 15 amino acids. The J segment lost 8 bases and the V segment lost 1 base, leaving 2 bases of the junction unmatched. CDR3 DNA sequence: TGTGCCAGCAGCTTAGGACTAGCGGGAGGCTATGAGCAGTTCTTC. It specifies CASSLGLAGGYEQFF.

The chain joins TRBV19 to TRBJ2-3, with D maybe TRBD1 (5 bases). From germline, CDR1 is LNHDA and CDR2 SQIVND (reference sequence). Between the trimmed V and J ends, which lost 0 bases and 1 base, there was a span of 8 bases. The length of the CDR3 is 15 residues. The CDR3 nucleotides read TGTGCCAGTAGTATAGACCAGACAGGCACAGATACGCAGTATTTT. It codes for CASSIDQTGTDTQYF.

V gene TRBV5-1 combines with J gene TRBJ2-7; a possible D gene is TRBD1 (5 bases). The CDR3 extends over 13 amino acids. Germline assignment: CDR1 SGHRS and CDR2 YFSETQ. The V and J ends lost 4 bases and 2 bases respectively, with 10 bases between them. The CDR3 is CASSLRVAYEQYF. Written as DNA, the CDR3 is TGCGCCAGCAGCCTCAGGGTTGCCTACGAGCAGTACTTC. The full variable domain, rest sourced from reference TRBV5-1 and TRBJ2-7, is KAGVTQTPRYLIKTRGQQVTLSCSPISGHRSVSWYQQTPGQGLQFLFEYFSETQRNKGNFPGRFSGRQFSNSRSEMNVSTLELGDSALYLCASSLRVAYEQYFGPGTRLTVT.

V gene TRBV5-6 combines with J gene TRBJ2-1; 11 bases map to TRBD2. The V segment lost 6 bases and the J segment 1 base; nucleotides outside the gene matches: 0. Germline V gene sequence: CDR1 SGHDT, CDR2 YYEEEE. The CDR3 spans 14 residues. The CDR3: CASTSGRSYNEQFF. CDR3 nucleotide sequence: TGTGCCAGCACTAGCGGGAGGTCCTACAATGAGCAGTTCTTC.

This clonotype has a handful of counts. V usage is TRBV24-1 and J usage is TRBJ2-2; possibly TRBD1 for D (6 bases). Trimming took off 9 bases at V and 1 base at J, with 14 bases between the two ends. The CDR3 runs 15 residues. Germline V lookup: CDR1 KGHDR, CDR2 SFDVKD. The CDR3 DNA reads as TGTGCCACCCAGGACCAGGGGTGGAACACCGGGGAGCTGTTTTTT. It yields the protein CATQDQGWNTGELFF.